Listed below are T cell receptor beta chains from one sample, sequenced in a study of early T cells in non-severe SARS-CoV-2 infection. TCRdb re-called the 5' RACE reads with MiXCR, one entry per CDR3 protein. The repertoire consists of more than 60,000 distinct CDR3 sequences, with under 15% occurring once and the leading ten covering roughly 6%. The specimen was whole blood. The receptor source for this set is an adult who was a healthcare worker with PCR-confirmed SARS-CoV-2 infection or an uninfected control (not recorded which). CDR3s include the opening cysteine and the closing phenylalanine or tryptophan. Fields, in order: V gene, D gene, clone size, CDR3 length, J gene, CDR3 DNA, CDR3 protein. D genes are given only for firm matches. Expanded clones are given a class, and other clones once, few, many or no size at all.

>TRBV27|TRBD2|-|14|TRBJ2-1
TGTGCCAGCAGTTTAGCTAGCGGGAGTATGGAGCAGTTCTTC
CASSLASGSMEQFF
>TRBV27|-|-|17|TRBJ2-7
TGTGCCAGCAGTTTATCCCGGACCTACCGGAGCTCCTACGAGCAGTACTTC
CASSLSRTYRSSYEQYF
>TRBV6-1|-|-|14|TRBJ2-1
TGTGCCAGCAGTGACCTAACAGTTTACAATGAGCAGTTCTTC
CASSDLTVYNEQFF
>TRBV9|-|-|15|TRBJ2-2
TGTGCCAGCAGCGTACGGCAGCGGAACACCGGGGAGCTGTTTTTT
CASSVRQRNTGELFF
>TRBV7-3|TRBD2|few|16|TRBJ2-3
TGTGCCAGCAGCTTCCTTAGGCGGGGGGGCACAGATACGCAGTATTTT
CASSFLRRGGTDTQYF
>TRBV5-1|TRBD1|-|18|TRBJ2-3
TGCGCCAGCAGCCCGCTTAAGACAGGGGACGCCGCCACAGATACGCAGTATTTT
CASSPLKTGDAATDTQYF
>TRBV20-1|TRBD1|few|17|TRBJ1-6
TGCAGTGCTAGAGATTCGGCCACAGGGGGCGCTAATTCACCCCTCCACTTT
CSARDSATGGANSPLHF
>TRBV7-2|-|many|16|TRBJ1-1
TGTGCCAGCAGCTTAAGACCCAGGACCATGAACACTGAAGCTTTCTTT
CASSLRPRTMNTEAFF
>TRBV27|-|many|14|TRBJ2-3
TGTGCCAGCAGTTCTTTGGTAGCGTCAGATACGCAGTATTTT
CASSSLVASDTQYF
>TRBV20-1|-|-|16|TRBJ2-2
TGCAGTGCTAGAGATCCCCGGACCGAGAACACCGGGGAGCTGTTTTTT
CSARDPRTENTGELFF
>TRBV6-1|-|-|14|TRBJ1-5
TGTGCCAGCGAGCGGCAGGCTATCAATCAGCCCCAGCATTTT
CASERQAINQPQHF
>TRBV5-1|TRBD2|few|17|TRBJ2-1
TGCGCCAGCAGGATCCCGGGACTAGCGACCGGCAGCAATGAGCAGTTCTTC
CASRIPGLATGSNEQFF
>TRBV5-1|-|few|14|TRBJ1-2
TGCGCCAGCAGCTTGGCAGCGACAGACTATGGCTACACCTTC
CASSLAATDYGYTF
>TRBV7-3|TRBD1|few|15|TRBJ2-1
TGTGCCAGCAGCCTCCCGACAGGGTACTACAATGAGCAGTTCTTC
CASSLPTGYYNEQFF
>TRBV6-6|-|many|16|TRBJ1-6
TGTGCCAGCAGCCCCCGGGGACGCTCCTATAATTCACCCCTCCACTTT
CASSPRGRSYNSPLHF
>TRBV7-9|-|many|17|TRBJ2-1
TGTGCCAGCAGCTTTAGTAGGGGCTCAATCTCCTACAATGAGCAGTTCTTC
CASSFSRGSISYNEQFF
>TRBV18|TRBD2|few|13|TRBJ2-7
TGTGCCAGCTCACCACCGGGGAGGGAAGAGCAGTACTTC
CASSPPGREEQYF
>TRBV20-1|-|-|12|TRBJ1-1
TGCAGTGCTAGAGGGATGAACACTGAAGCTTTCTTT
CSARGMNTEAFF
>TRBV15|-|few|15|TRBJ1-1
TGTGCCACCAGCAGAGCTCGGACCGCCAACACTGAAGCTTTCTTT
CATSRARTANTEAFF
>TRBV10-3|-|-|15|TRBJ1-1
TGTGCCATCAGTGAGGCTCAGGACTTGAACACTGAAGCTTTCTTT
CAISEAQDLNTEAFF
>TRBV28|-|-|11|TRBJ2-7
TGTGCCAGCAGAAGAGTCTACGAGCAGTACTTC
CASRRVYEQYF
>TRBV4-1|TRBD1|few|15|TRBJ2-7
TGCGCCAGCAAAGACACAGGGGCTAGCTCCTACGAGCAGTACTTC
CASKDTGASSYEQYF
>TRBV28|-|-|16|TRBJ2-5
TGTGCCAGCAGTTTCATGACAGGGGAGGGACAAGAGACCCAGTACTTC
CASSFMTGEGQETQYF
>TRBV5-1|TRBD1|few|14|TRBJ1-4
TGCGCCAGCAGTAAGGGACAGGGTAATGAAAAACTGTTTTTT
CASSKGQGNEKLFF
>TRBV15|-|many|13|TRBJ1-1
TGTGCCACCAGCAGAGTGGGGGCCACTGAAGCTTTCTTT
CATSRVGATEAFF
>TRBV7-9|TRBD1|many|15|TRBJ1-1
TGTGCCAGCAGCTCCAGACAGGGGGTATGGACTGAAGCTTTCTTT
CASSSRQGVWTEAFF
>TRBV6-5|-|-|14|TRBJ2-7
TGTGCCAGCCGAAAGGGACCCCTTGGGTACGAGCAGTACTTC
CASRKGPLGYEQYF
>TRBV12-3/TRBV12-4|-|-|14|TRBJ1-4
TGTGCCAGCAGTTTAGATTATCAGGGAGGAAAACTGTTTTTT
CASSLDYQGGKLFF